The 17 T cell receptor beta chains listed next were all sequenced from one sample in a study of cytomegalovirus exposure and HLA in healthy donors. In the PCR, 60 Vbeta and 13 Jbeta primers were used. Assay: immunoSEQ multiplex PCR; the TCRdb copy retains only in-frame clones and omits some. The repertoire holds about 110,000 clones, roughly 67% seen once, with under 10% in the top ten. Sequenced sample: PBMCs. The receptors were gathered from a man aged 40-55 years in good health and CMV-seronegative.

This chain uses TRBV19 with TRBJ1-2; unclear D gene. The CDR3 covers 13 residues. CDR1 is LNHDA and CDR2 is SQIVND in the germline V gene (reference sequence). Trimming stripped 7 bases from V and 4 bases from J, with 13 bases between. CDR3 in DNA: TGTGCCAGTAATCCGGGGATGAGCTATGGCTACACCTTC. Translation: CASNPGMSYGYTF.

The chain couples TRBV6-5 to TRBJ2-7; possibly TRBD1 for D (6 bases). V was clipped by 6 bases and J by 4 bases, with 16 bases between them. In germline, CDR1 is MNHEY, CDR2 SVGAGI. This CDR3 spans 14 amino acids. CDR3 bases: TGTGCCAGCAGCTCCGGATCGACAGGATACGAGCAGTACTTC. This gives the protein CASSSGSTGYEQYF.

V gene TRBV19 combines with J gene TRBJ2-7; D is possibly TRBD2 (7 bases). The CDR3 extends over 13 amino acids. The V and J ends lost 6 bases and 7 bases respectively, with 16 bases between them. In germline, CDR1 is LNHDA, CDR2 SQIVND (reference sequence). CDR3 in amino acids: CASRGPGGAEQYF. The CDR3 DNA sequence: TGTGCCAGTAGGGGGCCGGGGGGCGCGGAGCAGTACTTC.

This chain connects TRBV6-6 to TRBJ1-2; weak D call: TRBD1 (5 bases). The CDR3 is made up of 13 amino acids. Germline V gene data show CDR1 as MNHNY and CDR2 as SVGAGI (reference sequence). V gave up 1 base and J gave up 8 bases, with 11 bases separating them. The CDR3 sequence is CASSYLQGQGYTF. CDR3 nucleotides: TGTGCCAGCAGTTACTTGCAGGGTCAAGGCTACACCTTC.

The genes are TRBV29-1 and TRBJ1-4; TRBD1 matches 7 bases. The germline V gene encodes CDR1 SQVTM and CDR2 ANQGSEA. V was clipped by 6 bases and J by 3 bases; unmatched bases: 4. This CDR3 contains 13 residues. The CDR3 protein is CSVQGSANEKLFF. For the CDR3, the DNA is TGCAGCGTACAGGGGTCGGCTAATGAAAAACTGTTTTTT.

This clone appeared a few times. Other DNA variants within this sample encode the same CDR3. V and J are TRBV5-6 and TRBJ2-3; D ambiguous. This CDR3 is built from 12 residues. CDR1 is SGHDT, CDR2 YYEEEE, per germline. The V and J ends lost 1 base and 11 bases respectively, with 11 bases between them. CDR3 DNA sequence: TGTGCCAGCAGCTTGTCTCTTGGAGTGCAGTATTTT. Translated, it gives CASSLSLGVQYF.

The rearrangement uses TRBV7-6 and TRBJ2-3; D is possibly TRBD1 (6 bases). This CDR3 has 16 residues. Trimming cost V 4 bases and J 0 bases, with 14 bases left between them. CDR1 SGHVS and CDR2 FNYEAQ come from the germline V gene. CDR3 sequence (DNA): TGTGCCAGCAGCTCGTCCAAGGGGGACAGCACAGATACGCAGTATTTT. This sequence encodes CASSSSKGDSTDTQYF. Supplemented by reference TRBV7-6 and TRBJ2-3, the full variable domain reads GAGVSQSPRYKVTKRGQDVALRCDPISGHVSLYWYRQALGQGPEFLTYFNYEAQQDKSGLPNDRFSAERPEGSISTLTIQRTEQRDSAMYRCASSSSKGDSTDTQYFGPGTRLTVL.

The chain employs TRBV5-4 and TRBJ2-3, with unresolved D. Germline V gives CDR1 SGHNT, CDR2 YYREEE (reference sequence). CDR3 length equals 15 residues. Between the trimmed V and J ends, which lost 0 bases and 0 bases, there was a span of 8 bases. The CDR3 nucleotides read TGTGCCAGCAGCTTGGAGAGGCCTAGCACAGATACGCAGTATTTT. Translating gives CASSLERPSTDTQYF.

This clone was detected once. Other DNA variants within this sample encode the same CDR3. The chain recombines TRBV2 with TRBJ2-5; no definite D call. The J call may be incorrect, as the DNA end agrees better with TRBJ2-7. Germline V lookup: CDR1 SNHLY, CDR2 FYNNEI. This CDR3 contains 11 residues. In nucleotides, the CDR3 is TGTGCCAGCAGTGCCTCTTACGAGCAGTACTTC. Its translation is CASSASYEQYF.

J is TRBJ2-1 and V is TRBV4-3; no clear D. This CDR3 has 15 residues. Trimming pared 0 bases from V and 3 bases from J, leaving 9 bases between. Germline V gene sequence: CDR1 LGHNA, CDR2 YSLEER. CDR3 DNA: TGCGCCAGCAGCCAAGATCGTACTGGCTACAATGAGCAGTTCTTC. Its protein product is CASSQDRTGYNEQFF.

This chain connects TRBV21-1 to TRBJ2-3; the D segment call TRBD1 is taken from the table without a DNA check. TRBV21-1 is described as a pseudogene. The CDR3 runs to 17 residues. The CDR3 nucleotides are TGTGCCAGCAGCACCCCCCGGGCGGACAGGGCCAGAGATACGCAGTATTTT. It is translated as CASSTPRADRARDTQYF.

The rearrangement joins TRBV28 to TRBJ2-7; 8 bases are a match to TRBD1. This CDR3 is 15 amino acids long. Germline values: CDR1 MDHEN, CDR2 SYDVKM. The trim removed 2 bases at V and 6 bases at J, leaving 9 bases unmatched. CDR3 amino acids: CASSLSLGQGPEQYF. CDR3 DNA sequence: TGTGCCAGCAGTTTAAGCCTCGGACAGGGCCCCGAGCAGTACTTC.

The chain recombines TRBV11-2 with TRBJ2-6, with TRBD2 matching 8 bases. After removal of 3 bases from V and 4 bases from J, the junction contained 2 bases not matched to a gene. CDR1 is SGHAT and CDR2 is FQNNGV in the germline V gene. This CDR3 has 15 residues. CDR3 in amino acids: CASSFGGAGANVLTF. The CDR3 nucleotides read TGTGCCAGCAGCTTCGGGGGGGCGGGGGCCAACGTCCTGACTTTC.

As concerns this clone: The junction departs from the called germline gene at one end, perhaps through a read error. CDR3 sequence (DNA): TGTGCCAGCAGTCTTCAGAACACCGAGGAGCTGTTTTTT. Its protein product is CASSLQNTEELFF. This sequence joins TRBV6-5 and TRBJ2-2; D is undetermined. This CDR3 region has 13 residues. Germline V gives CDR1 MNHEY, CDR2 SVGAGI.

This chain connects TRBV5-8 to TRBJ2-7; 8 bases are a match to TRBD1. The V gene's germline CDR1 is SGHTS and CDR2 YDEGEE. The V and J ends lost 4 bases and 2 bases, in that order; junction bases with no gene match: 2. CDR3 length: 13 amino acids. CDR3 DNA: TGTGCCAGCAGCCTGGACAGGGCCTACGAGCAGTACTTC. It translates to CASSLDRAYEQYF.

The chain links TRBV5-6 to TRBJ2-5; tentative D call: TRBD2 (5 bases). The CDR3 loop spans 13 amino acids. Looked up from germline, CDR1 is SGHDT and CDR2 is YYEEEE. V shed 3 bases and J shed 2 bases, with 8 bases lying between them. The CDR3 sequence: CASSYRGQETQYF. The CDR3 DNA is TGTGCCAGCAGCTACCGCGGGCAAGAGACCCAGTACTTC.

This clone has just a few counts. This rearrangement joins TRBV6-1 to TRBJ2-1; 7 bases align to TRBD2. This CDR3 spans 11 amino acids. CDR1 MNHNS and CDR2 SASEGT come from the germline V gene. J gave up 9 bases and V 8 bases, and 4 bases lay outside the gene matches. CDR3 amino acids: CASPGGSEQFF. Written as DNA, the CDR3 is TGTGCCAGCCCGGGGGGTAGTGAGCAGTTCTTC.